This TCR beta chain came from a study of cytomegalovirus exposure and HLA in healthy donors. As concerns this clone: Its target is unknown.

Although they were nominally healthy when sampled, donors likely had unrecorded immune exposures. Whole-study results and caveats: On later analysis, the bulk of CMV-associated TCR beta chains appeared to be HLA-restricted. The classifier was said to identify cytomegalovirus status with high specificity and sensitivity. It was in a later analysis that TCR association rates were seen to vary by HLA locus, highest for DRB1 and lowest for HLA-C.

In the PCR, 60 Vbeta and 13 Jbeta primers were used. Measured with immunoSEQ multiplex PCR; TCRdb has only the in-frame clones, and not every one. This table has some 150,000 clones, about 9.2% appearing once. Germline lookup yields CDR1 SGHTA and CDR2 FQGNSA. Trimming cost V 5 bases and J 5 bases; bases outside gene matches: 9. CDR3 length: 16 residues. Sample: PBMCs. This chain connects TRBV7-2 to TRBJ2-5, with 12 bases matching TRBD2. The clonotype originates from a woman aged 40 to 49 in good health and CMV-seropositive. The CDR3 here is CASSPSSGGAWETQYF. The CDR3 DNA is TGTGCCAGCAGCCCCTCTAGCGGGGGGGCCTGGGAGACCCAGTACTTC. Based on the CDR3 plus reference TRBV7-2 and TRBJ2-5, the full variable domain is GAGVSQSPSNKVTEKGKDVELRCDPISGHTALYWYRQSLGQGLEFLIYFQGNSAPDKSGLPSDRFSAERTGGSVSTLTIQRTQQEDSAVYLCASSPSSGGAWETQYFGPGTRLLVL.